Presented here are 26 T cell receptor beta chains from one specimen sequenced in a study of cytomegalovirus exposure and HLA in healthy donors. The primer mix had 60 Vbeta and 13 Jbeta primers. Using immunoSEQ multiplex PCR, the repertoire was profiled, and TCRdb retains in-frame clones only, with some absent. The sample shows tens of thousands of clones, approximately 70% of them seen only once. Sequencing input: PBMCs. These TCRs come from a woman aged 45-65 years in good health and CMV-seronegative.

This clone was picked up a small number of times. The chain couples TRBV5-1 to TRBJ2-1, with 8 bases lining up with TRBD2. With 2 bases clipped from V and 5 bases from J, the junction kept 6 bases outside the gene matches. This CDR3 contains 15 residues. Per germline, CDR1 SGHRS and CDR2 YFSETQ. CDR3 nucleotide sequence: TGCGCCAGCAGCTTATCTCTAGCGGGCGACAATGAGCAGTTCTTC. As protein: CASSLSLAGDNEQFF.

Here the CDR3 DNA reads TGTGCCAGCAGTTCCCCGGGACTCTCCTACGAGCAGTACTTC. Translated: CASSSPGLSYEQYF. The chain carries TRBV7-9 and TRBJ2-7; TRBD2 might be the D (6 bases). CDR1 and CDR2 (germline): SEHNR, FQNEAQ (reference sequence). CDR3 length: 14 residues. Trimming left V 6 bases short and J 0 bases short, with 12 bases between. The full variable domain, rest sourced from reference TRBV7-9 and TRBJ2-7, is DTGVSQNPRHKITKRGQNVTFRCDPISEHNRLYWYRQTLGQGPEFLTYFQNEAQLEKSRLLSDRFSAERPKGSFSTLEIQRTEQGDSAMYLCASSSPGLSYEQYFGPGTRLTVT.

This clone was found a few times. The chain links TRBV4-3 to TRBJ2-1; 12 nucleotides agree with TRBD2. This CDR3 region has 19 residues. After removal of 0 bases from V and 0 bases from J, the junction contained 6 bases not matched to a gene. CDR1 and CDR2 from the germline V gene are LGHNA and YSLEER. DNA of the CDR3: TGCGCCAGCAGCCAAGATGTGACTAGCGGGGGCGACTCCTACAATGAGCAGTTCTTC. Its protein is CASSQDVTSGGDSYNEQFF.

V usage is TRBV25-1 and J usage is TRBJ2-1; a weak D match, TRBD1 (6 bases). Germline lookup yields CDR1 MGHDK and CDR2 SYGVNS. The CDR3 is 16 amino acids. V was trimmed by 11 bases and J by 0 bases, leaving 20 bases between them. CDR3 coding DNA: TGTGCCGCCAGCAGGAACAGGGAGAGCTCCTACAATGAGCAGTTCTTC. Protein: CAASRNRESSYNEQFF.

The chain combines TRBV2 with TRBJ2-2; possibly TRBD1 for D (6 bases). The CDR3 totals 13 residues. Germline V gene lookup returns CDR1 SNHLY and CDR2 FYNNEI. Trimming took 6 bases from V and 1 from J, leaving 6 bases between them. In DNA form, the CDR3 reads TGTGCCAGCAGGGGACAGAACACCGGGGAGCTGTTTTTT. This encodes CASRGQNTGELFF.

This chain joins TRBV4-1 and TRBJ2-2; 14 bases match TRBD2. The V gene end was trimmed by 10 bases and the J gene end by 3 bases; junction bases not matched to a gene: 7. This CDR3 spans 16 amino acids. The germline CDR1 and CDR2 sequences are MGHRA and YSYEKL. This CDR3 reads CATRLAGGPHTGELFF. The CDR3 DNA sequence: TGCGCCACCAGACTAGCGGGGGGGCCTCACACCGGGGAGCTGTTTTTT.

The chain combines TRBV30 with TRBJ2-3, with 10 bases matching TRBD2. CDR1 and CDR2 (germline): GTSNPN, SVGIG (reference sequence). The V and J ends lost 7 bases and 7 bases, in that order; junction bases with no gene match: 8. CDR3 length equals 13 residues. CDR3 bases: TGTGCCTTGGAAGCGGGGGGGCCAAATACGCAGTATTTT. Protein sequence: CALEAGGPNTQYF.

This clone has just one count. J is TRBJ1-1 and V is TRBV6-1; D is unresolved. The CDR3 extends over 13 amino acids. The V gene's germline CDR1 is MNHNS and CDR2 SASEGT. Trimming removed 2 bases at V and 13 bases at J, with 17 bases between. The CDR3 is CASSESLRSGSFF. DNA for the CDR3: TGTGCCAGCAGTGAATCGTTACGGTCCGGGAGTTTCTTT.

The chain recombines TRBV4-2 with TRBJ2-3; 7 nucleotides align to TRBD2. CDR1 is LGHNA, CDR2 YNFKEQ, per germline. V shed 1 base, J shed 4 bases, and the junction held 2 bases outside the gene matches. The CDR3 loop spans 14 amino acids. CDR3 sequence (DNA): TGTGCCAGCAGCCAAGCGGCGGGGGCAGATACGCAGTATTTT. Its translation: CASSQAAGADTQYF.

The genes are TRBV18 and TRBJ1-1; maybe TRBD1 (6 bases). The CDR3 contains 13 residues. The V gene's germline CDR1 is KGHSH and CDR2 LQKENI. V lost 5 bases and J 2 bases, leaving 9 bases between the germline ends. The DNA of the CDR3 is TGTGCCAGCTCAGGACAGTTAAACACTGAAGCTTTCTTT. It translates to CASSGQLNTEAFF.

The chain links TRBV7-9 to TRBJ2-7; 13 bases agree with TRBD2. Germline CDR1 reads SEHNR; CDR2 reads FQNEAQ (reference sequence). This CDR3 has 14 residues. With 3 bases clipped from V and 5 bases from J, the junction kept 1 base outside the gene matches. The DNA of the CDR3 is TGTGCCAGCAGCTTCGGGACTAGCGGGGACGAGCAGTACTTC. Translation gives CASSFGTSGDEQYF.

This clone turned up a few times. The rearrangement joins TRBV28 to TRBJ2-5, with TRBD2 identical over 13 bases. Germline V gene lookup returns CDR1 MDHEN and CDR2 SYDVKM. The V and J ends lost 6 bases and 6 bases, in that order; junction bases with no gene match: 10. The CDR3 extends over 16 amino acids. The CDR3 DNA follows: TGTGCCAGCAGCCCGCGGGGACTAGCGGGAAAGAAGACCCAGTACTTC. This translates into CASSPRGLAGKKTQYF. The variable domain in full, with the rest retrieved from reference TRBV28 and TRBJ2-5, is DVKVTQSSRYLVKRTGEKVFLECVQDMDHENMFWYRQDPGLGLRLIYFSYDVKMKEKGDIPEGYSVSREKKERFSLILESASTNQTSMYLCASSPRGLAGKKTQYFGPGTRLLVL.

This rearrangement joins TRBV6-1 to TRBJ1-4; 7 nucleotides agree with TRBD1. After removal of 2 bases from V and 7 bases from J, the junction contained 10 bases not matched to a gene. The CDR3 consists of 16 residues. Germline V lookup: CDR1 MNHNS, CDR2 SASEGT. The CDR3 sequence is CASSEQPQGTVEKLFF. For the CDR3, the DNA is TGTGCCAGCAGTGAACAACCACAGGGGACTGTTGAAAAACTGTTTTTT.

The CDR3 DNA is TGCGCCAGCAGTGATCCGGGACTATCCTACGAGCAGTACTTC. It translates to CASSDPGLSYEQYF. J is TRBJ2-7 and V is TRBV10-2; 7 bases align to TRBD2. Germline CDR1 reads WSHSY; CDR2 reads SAAADI. J gave up 1 base and V 3 bases, and 3 bases lay outside the gene matches. The CDR3 consists of 14 residues.

The J gene is TRBJ2-7, the V gene TRBV6-1; maybe TRBD1 (6 bases). V gave up 5 bases and J gave up 0 bases, with 11 bases separating them. CDR1 MNHNS and CDR2 SASEGT come from the germline V gene. The CDR3 is made up of 14 amino acids. CDR3 sequence (DNA): TGTGCCAGCAGTACAGGGACCAACTCCTACGAGCAGTACTTC. Encoded protein: CASSTGTNSYEQYF.

The genes are TRBV28 and TRBJ1-2, with D possibly being TRBD1 (5 bases). Per germline, CDR1 MDHEN and CDR2 SYDVKM. The CDR3 is 14 amino acids. V lost 1 base to trimming and J lost 3 bases, with 9 bases between them. Here the CDR3 reads CASSLSDTYYGYTF. The DNA of the CDR3 is TGTGCCAGCAGTTTATCGGACACGTACTATGGCTACACCTTC.

In its sample, this clone was seen a few times. This sequence joins TRBV7-9 and TRBJ1-1; TRBD1 might be the D (6 bases). This CDR3 contains 13 residues. Per the germline V gene, CDR1 is SEHNR and CDR2 is FQNEAQ (reference sequence). V gave up 4 bases and J gave up 5 bases, with 11 bases separating them. In DNA, the CDR3 is TGTGCCAGCAGCTCGCAGGGGCGGACTGAAGCTTTCTTT. Translation: CASSSQGRTEAFF.

This clone was seen only a few times. In nucleotides, the CDR3 is TGTGCCAGCAGTGGACAGCTCGACTATAATTCACCCCTCCACTTT. Encoded protein: CASSGQLDYNSPLHF. V is TRBV2 and J is TRBJ1-6, with D possibly matching TRBD1 (5 bases). In germline, CDR1 is SNHLY, CDR2 FYNNEI. V was cut by 4 bases and J by 3 bases, with 10 bases left in between. The CDR3 spans 15 residues.

The gene calls are TRBV7-9 and TRBJ2-5; 9 nucleotides agree with TRBD2. The V segment lost 6 bases and the J segment 7 bases; nucleotides outside the gene matches: 15. Germline V gives CDR1 SEHNR, CDR2 FQNEAQ (reference sequence). The length of the CDR3 is 16 residues. The CDR3 loop reads CASRPRDSGSGGTQYF. The CDR3 DNA sequence: TGTGCCAGCAGACCCAGAGATAGCGGGAGTGGTGGGACCCAGTACTTC.

The rearrangement joins TRBV6-5 to TRBJ1-2; TRBD1 aligns across 7 bases. Germline assignment: CDR1 MNHEY and CDR2 SVGAGI. The V segment lost 6 bases and the J segment 5 bases; nucleotides outside the gene matches: 12. This CDR3 is 15 amino acids long. The CDR3: CASRLTGAPSYGYTF. DNA for the CDR3: TGTGCCAGCAGGCTAACAGGGGCGCCATCTTATGGCTACACCTTC.

The chain carries TRBV27 and TRBJ2-5, with 11 bases matching TRBD1. Looked up from germline, CDR1 is MNHEY and CDR2 is SMNVEV (reference sequence). This CDR3 is built from 16 residues. Unmatched junction bases numbered 7, after V lost 1 base and J lost 6 bases. CDR3 in amino acids: CASSLWGTGGVKTQYF. The DNA of the CDR3 is TGTGCCAGCAGTTTATGGGGGACAGGGGGAGTGAAGACCCAGTACTTC.

This sequence joins TRBV11-2 and TRBJ2-3, with D tentatively TRBD2 (5 bases). Per germline, CDR1 SGHAT and CDR2 FQNNGV. Trimming pared 4 bases from V and 0 bases from J, leaving 17 bases between. The CDR3 length is 17 residues. CDR3 bases: TGTGCCAGCAGCTCCAGGACTGGAGAAGGGAGCACAGATACGCAGTATTTT. Its protein is CASSSRTGEGSTDTQYF.

The CDR3 region is CASSFSSGFMDNEQFF. CDR3 nucleotides: TGTGCCAGCAGCTTTAGCTCAGGGTTTATGGACAATGAGCAGTTCTTC. This chain joins TRBV7-9 and TRBJ2-1; a possible D gene is TRBD1 (5 bases). Trimming removed 3 bases at V and 5 bases at J, with 17 bases between. The CDR3 contains 16 residues. The germline V gene has CDR1 SEHNR and CDR2 FQNEAQ (reference sequence).

This chain links TRBV2 with TRBJ2-5; D is uncertain. This CDR3 has 14 residues. Trimming removed 9 bases from V and 5 bases from J, with 19 bases in between. CDR1 and CDR2 (germline): SNHLY, FYNNEI. The CDR3 DNA is TGTGCCAGTTCAACTCACGCCCCGATGGAGACCCAGTACTTC. Translating it yields CASSTHAPMETQYF.

This clone was seen a handful of times. This rearrangement joins TRBV29-1 to TRBJ2-3; 8 bases are shared with TRBD2. The CDR3 runs to 15 residues. V was clipped by 6 bases and J by 4 bases; unmatched bases: 12. Germline V gives CDR1 SQVTM, CDR2 ANQGSEA. The CDR3 DNA reads as TGCAGCGTAGCAGAAACGGGGGGGCTAGCAGATACGCAGTATTTT. The encoded protein is CSVAETGGLADTQYF.

The chain combines TRBV19 with TRBJ2-2, with 8 bases lining up with TRBD2. V shed 5 bases, J shed 1 base, and the junction held 3 bases outside the gene matches. The CDR3 has 15 residues. Looked up from germline, CDR1 is LNHDA and CDR2 is SQIVND (reference sequence). CDR3: CASSSTSGNTGELFF. CDR3 coding DNA: TGTGCCAGTAGTTCAACTAGCGGGAACACCGGGGAGCTGTTTTTT.